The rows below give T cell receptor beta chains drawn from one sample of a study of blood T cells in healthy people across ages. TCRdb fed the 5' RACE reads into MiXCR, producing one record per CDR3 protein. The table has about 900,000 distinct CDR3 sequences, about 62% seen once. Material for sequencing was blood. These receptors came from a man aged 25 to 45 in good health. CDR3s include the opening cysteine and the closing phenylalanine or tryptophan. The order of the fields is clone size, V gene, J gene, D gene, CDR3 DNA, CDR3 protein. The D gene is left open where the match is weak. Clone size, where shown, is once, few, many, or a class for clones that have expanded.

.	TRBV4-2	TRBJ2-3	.	TGTGCCAGCAGTCCAAGTGCCGTGAGAGGGATCTCAGATACGCAGTATTTT	CASSPSAVRGISDTQYF
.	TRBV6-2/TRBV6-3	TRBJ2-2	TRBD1	TGTGCCAGCAGTTACGTTGGGACAGCTAACACCGGGGAGCTGTTTTTT	CASSYVGTANTGELFF
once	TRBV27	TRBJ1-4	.	TGTGCCAGCAGTCAAGGCGCCTTGGGACCGACTAATGAAAAACTGTTTTTT	CASSQGALGPTNEKLFF
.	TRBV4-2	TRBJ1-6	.	TGTGCCAGCAACCAAGGGGCGGGGGATAATTCACCCCTCCACTTT	CASNQGAGDNSPLHF
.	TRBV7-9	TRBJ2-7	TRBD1	TGTGCCAGCAGCTTGACACAGGGGTGGAACGAGCAGTACTTC	CASSLTQGWNEQYF
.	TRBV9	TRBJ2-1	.	TGTGCCAGCAGCGCCATTGGGAAATCCTACAATGAGCAGTTCTTC	CASSAIGKSYNEQFF
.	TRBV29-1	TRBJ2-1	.	TGCAGCGCCCTTGCTCAGTACGAGCAGTTCTTC	CSALAQYEQFF
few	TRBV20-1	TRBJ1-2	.	TGCAGCCTTCCGGGGAGCGAGGGCTACACCTTC	CSLPGSEGYTF
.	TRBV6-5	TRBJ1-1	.	TGTGCCGTACGGGGGCGTATAGTGAACACTGAAGCTTTCTTT	CAVRGRIVNTEAFF
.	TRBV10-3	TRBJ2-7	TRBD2	TGTGCCATCAGGCCCGGGACTAGCGGGGCCCATGAGCAGTACTTC	CAIRPGTSGAHEQYF
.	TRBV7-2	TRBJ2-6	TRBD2	TGTGCCAGCAGCTCCGCGGGGGGTAACTCTGGGGCCAACGTCCTGACTTTC	CASSSAGGNSGANVLTF
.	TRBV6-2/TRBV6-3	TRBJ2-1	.	TGTGCCAGCACCGGCACAGGGTTCCATGAGCAGTTCTTC	CASTGTGFHEQFF